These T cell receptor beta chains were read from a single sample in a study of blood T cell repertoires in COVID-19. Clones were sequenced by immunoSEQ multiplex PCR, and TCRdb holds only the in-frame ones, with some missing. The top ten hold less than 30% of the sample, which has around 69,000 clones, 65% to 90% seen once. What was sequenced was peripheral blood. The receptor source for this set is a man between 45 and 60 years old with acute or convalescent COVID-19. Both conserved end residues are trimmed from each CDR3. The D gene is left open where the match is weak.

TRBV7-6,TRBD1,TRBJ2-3,ASSSGGYTDTQY
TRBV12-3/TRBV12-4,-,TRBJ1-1,ASSLKPNTEAF
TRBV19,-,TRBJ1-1,ASSVRQSSYMNTEAF
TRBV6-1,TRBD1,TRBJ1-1,ASSALRGTENTEAF
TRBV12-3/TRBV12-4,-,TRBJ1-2,ASSLTGPAGRT
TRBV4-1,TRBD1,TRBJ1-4,ASSQTGAPNEKLF
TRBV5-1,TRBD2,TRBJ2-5,ASSEPLAEYETQY
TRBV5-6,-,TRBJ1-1,ASTRSGGTEAF
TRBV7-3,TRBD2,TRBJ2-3,ASSALGGIADTQY
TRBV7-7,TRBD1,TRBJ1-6,ASSRSRGLNSPLH
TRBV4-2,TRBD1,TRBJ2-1,ASSQDWSGQGWNEQF
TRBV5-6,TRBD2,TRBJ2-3,ASSLGSGSSTDTQY
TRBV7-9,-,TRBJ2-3,ASSLGPSTDTQY
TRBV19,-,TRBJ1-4,ASKGRTPGDEKLF
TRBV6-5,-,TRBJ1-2,ASSSRGFYGYT
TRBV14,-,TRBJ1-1,ASSQELGERNTEAF